Presented here are 30 T cell receptor beta chains from one specimen sequenced in a study of Ad26.COV2.S vaccination and SARS-CoV-2 variants (dated by TCRdb to 2020 to 2022). Reading the label with the study, this specimen's treatment or condition is: 15 to 20 received Ad26.COV2.S at low or high dose, single or two shots; five or six received placebo; per-sample allocation not given. For vaccine and placebo recipients, repertoires were sequenced using samples collected on day 63 after the first injection. The library was produced with the immunoSEQ multiplex PCR assay. TCRdb re-hosts the immuneACCESS table, in-frame sequences only. Its copies lack some clones; in the studies checked, an unresolved V gene accounts for under half of them, and the cause for the rest is not known. Across this sample there are about 390,000 clones, with about 92% seen only once. Under 2% of the sample lies in the top ten.

The sequenced sample was peripheral blood, obtained in a trial of Ad26.COV2.S vaccine versus placebo. The receptor set was obtained from a person aged 18-65 years who received the Ad26.COV2.S COVID-19 vaccine or a placebo.

This chain uses TRBV28 with TRBJ1-4, with TRBD1 matching 8 bases. Trimming removed 2 bases from V and 12 bases from J; junction bases left unmatched: 8. The germline V gene has CDR1 MDHEN and CDR2 SYDVKM. This CDR3 is 14 amino acids long. This chain's CDR3 is CASSLGPGQGELFF. The CDR3 DNA is TGTGCCAGCAGTTTAGGGCCCGGACAGGGTGAACTGTTTTTT. Supplemented by reference TRBV28 and TRBJ1-4, the full variable domain reads DVKVTQSSRYLVKRTGEKVFLECVQDMDHENMFWYRQDPGLGLRLIYFSYDVKMKEKGDIPEGYSVSREKKERFSLILESASTNQTSMYLCASSLGPGQGELFFGSGTQLSVL.

The chain recombines TRBV6-6 with TRBJ1-2; 9 nucleotides agree with TRBD1. CDR1 MNHNY and CDR2 SVGAGI come from the germline V gene (reference sequence). The CDR3 runs 17 residues. J lost 4 bases, V lost 5 bases, and 14 bases had no gene match. CDR3 nucleotide sequence: TGTGCCAGCAGTCAACTAACCTCGACAGGGGGAGTCTATGGCTACACCTTC. Translation gives CASSQLTSTGGVYGYTF.

The chain carries TRBV5-6 and TRBJ1-1; D is ambiguous. Germline CDR1 reads SGHDT; CDR2 reads YYEEEE. The V and J ends lost 4 bases and 1 base respectively, with 11 bases between them. There are 14 residues in the CDR3. The DNA of the CDR3 is TGTGCCAGCAGCCCCCCCCGGCCGAACACTGAAGCTTTCTTT. Translation gives CASSPPRPNTEAFF.

The CDR3 spells CASSRPDGFLYGYTF. In DNA, the CDR3 is TGTGCCAGCTCACGACCGGACGGCTTTCTCTATGGCTACACCTTC. V gene TRBV18 combines with J gene TRBJ1-2; no clear D gene. The CDR3 is made up of 15 amino acids. Germline V gene lookup returns CDR1 KGHSH and CDR2 LQKENI. Trimming left V 4 bases short and J 4 bases short, with 16 bases between. The full variable domain, rest sourced from reference TRBV18 and TRBJ1-2, is NAGVMQNPRHLVRRRGQEARLRCSPMKGHSHVYWYRQLPEEGLKFMVYLQKENIIDESGMPKERFSAEFPKEGPSILRIQQVVRGDSAAYFCASSRPDGFLYGYTFGSGTRLTVV.

The V gene is TRBV4-3, the J gene TRBJ1-4; TRBD1 agrees at 9 bases. This CDR3 is 15 amino acids long. V lost 5 bases, J lost 8 bases, and 9 bases stayed unmatched. Germline lookup yields CDR1 LGHNA and CDR2 YSLEER. CDR3 nucleotide sequence: TGCGCCAGCAGCTCCGCCGGGACAGGGAACGAAAAACTGTTTTTT. Encoded protein: CASSSAGTGNEKLFF.

V gene TRBV7-6 combines with J gene TRBJ1-4; 11 bases are a match to TRBD1. With 1 base clipped from V and 5 bases from J, the junction kept 9 bases outside the gene matches. CDR3 size: 18 residues. The V gene's germline CDR1 is SGHVS and CDR2 FNYEAQ. DNA for the CDR3: TGTGCCAGCAGCTTAGAGATGGGACAGGGGGACCAAAATGAAAAACTGTTTTTT. It encodes CASSLEMGQGDQNEKLFF.

The chain is built from TRBV12-3 or TRBV12-4 and TRBJ2-5, with 7 bases aligning to TRBD1. Germline trimming cut 5 bases from V and 2 bases from J; bases unmatched to any gene: 2. The CDR3 spans 13 residues. The CDR3 sequence is CASSPTGQETQYF. CDR3 nucleotide sequence: TGTGCCAGCAGTCCGACAGGGCAAGAGACCCAGTACTTC.

The CDR3 bases are TGCGCCAGCAGTGGACAGGGGGCGGACACCGGGGAGCTGTTTTTT. Encoded protein: CASSGQGADTGELFF. The J gene is TRBJ2-2, the V gene TRBV10-1; TRBD1 matches 10 bases. The CDR3 loop spans 15 amino acids. Germline values: CDR1 WNHNN, CDR2 SYGVQD (reference sequence). V dropped 4 bases and J dropped 3; count of bases not matched to a gene: 2.

This clone was seen a single time. The rearrangement joins TRBV3-1 (or the pseudogene TRBV3-2) to TRBJ1-3; a weak D match, TRBD1 (6 bases). CDR1 LGHDT and CDR2 YNNKEL come from the germline V gene (reference sequence). V lost 5 bases and J 8 bases, leaving 10 bases between the germline ends. There are 12 residues in the CDR3. Here the CDR3 DNA reads TGTGCCAGCAGCGGCAGGGGTCACACCATATATTTT. Translating it yields CASSGRGHTIYF.

The chain links TRBV6-2 or TRBV6-3 to TRBJ2-1; 7 bases agree with TRBD1. V dropped 2 bases and J dropped 9; count of bases not matched to a gene: 4. Germline CDR1 reads MNHEY; CDR2 reads SVGEGT. The CDR3 has 13 residues. The CDR3 bases are TGTGCCAGCAGTTACGGGACAGAGATTGAGCAGTTCTTC. It codes for CASSYGTEIEQFF.

The chain carries TRBV7-9 and TRBJ2-3; 15 nucleotides align to TRBD2. The CDR3 length is 16 residues. Per the germline V gene, CDR1 is SEHNR and CDR2 is FQNEAQ (reference sequence). The junction had 5 bases not matched to a gene; V was cut back by 4 bases and J by 6 bases. DNA of the CDR3: TGTGCCAGCAGCTGGACTAGCGGGGGGGCCTGGGATACGCAGTATTTT. Its translation is CASSWTSGGAWDTQYF.

This chain uses TRBV29-1 with TRBJ2-3; the D gene is possibly TRBD2 (6 bases). V lost 3 bases and J 5 bases, leaving 9 bases between the germline ends. The CDR3 runs to 12 residues. Germline CDR1 is SQVTM and CDR2 is ANQGSEA. The DNA of the CDR3 is TGCAGCGTTGATAACGGGGGAGATACGCAGTATTTT. Encoded protein: CSVDNGGDTQYF.

This sequence joins TRBV30 and TRBJ1-5; possibly TRBD1 for D (5 bases). Germline V CDR1 and CDR2: GTSNPN, SVGIG (reference sequence). There are 14 residues in the CDR3. Trimming cost V 0 bases and J 7 bases, with 13 bases left between them. CDR3 DNA sequence: TGTGCCTGGAGTGTACAGGCAGGTTGGCAGCCCCAGCATTTT. Translated: CAWSVQAGWQPQHF.

The chain is built from TRBV7-8 and TRBJ1-4; D remains unclear. The length of the CDR3 is 15 residues. Trimming left V 5 bases short and J 0 bases short, with 10 bases between. The germline V gene has CDR1 SGHVS and CDR2 FQNEAQ. The DNA of the CDR3 is TGTGCCAGCAGCCGCCTTAGTCCAACTAATGAAAAACTGTTTTTT. This sequence encodes CASSRLSPTNEKLFF. Variable domain in full (rest from reference TRBV7-8 and TRBJ1-4): GAGVSQSPRYKVAKRGQDVALRCDPISGHVSLFWYQQALGQGPEFLTYFQNEAQLDKSGLPSDRFFAERPEGSVSTLKIQRTQQEDSAVYLCASSRLSPTNEKLFFGSGTQLSVL.

V gene TRBV19 combines with J gene TRBJ1-1; D is undetermined. V was trimmed by 6 bases and J by 2 bases, leaving 13 bases between them. Looked up from germline, CDR1 is LNHDA and CDR2 is SQIVND (reference sequence). This CDR3 has 14 residues. The CDR3 spells CASSRPGPNTEAFF. CDR3 sequence (DNA): TGTGCCAGTAGCCGGCCGGGCCCCAACACTGAAGCTTTCTTT.

This clone was observed once. The J gene is TRBJ2-1, the V gene TRBV10-1, with D possibly TRBD2 on 7 matching bases. The germline CDR1 and CDR2 sequences are WNHNN and SYGVQD (reference sequence). V was trimmed by 9 bases and J by 7 bases, leaving 16 bases between them. The CDR3 is made up of 13 amino acids. In DNA form, the CDR3 reads TGCGCCAGTGGCGGGGGCCGAGGGAATGAGCAGTTCTTC. This gives the protein CASGGGRGNEQFF.

This clone was seen once. V and J are TRBV7-2 and TRBJ2-2; D call uncertain. Trimming removed 2 bases from V and 2 bases from J, with 12 bases in between. The CDR3 spans 16 residues. Germline V lookup: CDR1 SGHTA, CDR2 FQGNSA. The CDR3 loop reads CASSLNQAVNTGELFF. Here the CDR3 DNA reads TGTGCCAGCAGCTTAAATCAGGCAGTTAACACCGGGGAGCTGTTTTTT.

The chain joins TRBV18 to TRBJ1-2; TRBD1 matches 9 bases. Germline CDR1 reads KGHSH; CDR2 reads LQKENI. The V segment lost 3 bases and the J segment 8 bases; nucleotides outside the gene matches: 13. This CDR3 spans 16 amino acids. The CDR3 protein is CASSPGTSRQGVGYTF. Here the CDR3 DNA reads TGTGCCAGCTCACCGGGAACTTCGAGACAGGGGGTCGGCTACACCTTC. Full variable domain (missing parts from reference TRBV18 and TRBJ1-2): NAGVMQNPRHLVRRRGQEARLRCSPMKGHSHVYWYRQLPEEGLKFMVYLQKENIIDESGMPKERFSAEFPKEGPSILRIQQVVRGDSAAYFCASSPGTSRQGVGYTFGSGTRLTVV.

V gene TRBV7-9 combines with J gene TRBJ1-6, with D maybe TRBD1 (5 bases). Germline CDR1 and CDR2: SEHNR and FQNEAQ (reference sequence). Trimming took 3 bases from V and 9 from J, leaving 15 bases between them. CDR3 length: 15 residues. In DNA form, the CDR3 reads TGTGCCAGCAGCTTTTTCCAGGGACGGAGTTCACCCCTCCACTTT. Protein sequence: CASSFFQGRSSPLHF. Based on the CDR3 plus reference TRBV7-9 and TRBJ1-6, the full variable domain is DTGVSQNPRHKITKRGQNVTFRCDPISEHNRLYWYRQTLGQGPEFLTYFQNEAQLEKSRLLSDRFSAERPKGSFSTLEIQRTEQGDSAMYLCASSFFQGRSSPLHFGNGTRLTVT.

The CDR3 sequence is CASSFMTDRGVRNTIYF. CDR3 nucleotides: TGTGCCAGCAGTTTCATGACCGACAGGGGAGTTAGAAACACCATATATTTT. The V and J genes are TRBV2 and TRBJ1-3; 8 bases fit TRBD1. With V trimmed by 5 bases and J by 5 bases, 14 bases remained unmatched. The CDR3 has 17 residues. CDR1 and CDR2 (germline): SNHLY, FYNNEI.

This clone was recorded at least ten times. The chain couples TRBV3-1 (or the pseudogene TRBV3-2) to TRBJ2-7, with D perhaps matching TRBD1 (5 bases). V lost 1 base and J lost 2, with 18 bases in between. The CDR3 spans 17 residues. Germline-derived CDR1 and CDR2 are LGHDT and YNNKEL (reference sequence). The CDR3 reads CASSQAPQGHRTYEQYF. The CDR3 nucleotides are TGTGCCAGCAGCCAAGCTCCTCAGGGTCACCGTACCTACGAGCAGTACTTC.

CDR3 coding DNA: TGCGCCAGCAGCCAAACGAACAAGGGGGGTCCTGGAAACACCATATATTTT. Translated, it gives CASSQTNKGGPGNTIYF. The rearrangement joins TRBV4-3 to TRBJ1-3, with a weak D call TRBD1 (6 bases). Germline CDR1 reads LGHNA; CDR2 reads YSLEER. CDR3 length: 17 amino acids. Trimming shortened V by 2 bases and J by 2 bases, and 16 bases separated the two germline ends.

The rearrangement uses TRBV2 and TRBJ1-2; D remains unclear. Looked up from germline, CDR1 is SNHLY and CDR2 is FYNNEI. Between the trimmed V and J ends, which lost 3 bases and 6 bases, there was a span of 14 bases. This CDR3 is 14 amino acids long. The CDR3 sequence: CASSDGRLRHGYTF. CDR3 nucleotide sequence: TGTGCCAGCAGTGACGGGCGTCTCCGCCATGGCTACACCTTC.

This clone came up once. This chain joins TRBV18 and TRBJ2-5; 10 bases match TRBD1. Losses at the gene ends were 5 bases for V and 6 bases for J; bases not matched to a gene: 6. Germline V gene data show CDR1 as KGHSH and CDR2 as LQKENI. The CDR3 contains 14 residues. This CDR3 is CASSVRDRGQTQYF. The DNA of the CDR3 is TGTGCCAGCTCAGTCCGGGACAGGGGACAGACCCAGTACTTC.

The rearrangement uses TRBV25-1 and TRBJ2-5; 7 bases fit TRBD1. The CDR3 is 14 residues long. Germline values: CDR1 MGHDK, CDR2 SYGVNS. Unmatched junction bases numbered 6, after V lost 3 bases and J lost 5 bases. This CDR3 is CASSDPGGLETQYF. The CDR3 DNA is TGTGCCAGCAGTGATCCAGGGGGTTTGGAGACCCAGTACTTC.

The CDR3 sequence is CAISEGRGLFEQYF. The CDR3 nucleotides are TGTGCCATCAGTGAGGGCAGGGGGCTTTTCGAGCAGTACTTC. The chain joins TRBV10-3 to TRBJ2-7; 8 nucleotides agree with TRBD1. CDR1 and CDR2 (germline): ENHRY, SYGVKD. The trim removed 2 bases at V and 6 bases at J, leaving 6 bases unmatched. This CDR3 comprises 14 residues.

This chain joins TRBV11-3 and TRBJ2-3; D ambiguous. Trimming removed 2 bases from V and 4 bases from J, with 10 bases in between. Germline V gene data show CDR1 as SGHNT and CDR2 as YENEEA. CDR3 length: 14 amino acids. This CDR3 is CASSLSVSPDTQYF. The DNA of the CDR3 is TGTGCCAGCAGCTTATCAGTGAGCCCAGATACGCAGTATTTT.

On this clone itself: Other DNA variants within this sample encode the same CDR3. V is TRBV7-2 and J is TRBJ1-5; D call uncertain. Trimming pared 5 bases from V and 1 base from J, leaving 9 bases between. This CDR3 region has 14 residues. In germline, CDR1 is SGHTA, CDR2 FQGNSA. This CDR3 is CASSPDSSNQPQHF. CDR3 nucleotides: TGTGCCAGCAGCCCCGACTCAAGCAATCAGCCCCAGCATTTT.

This clone was counted only a few times. The chain uses TRBV5-4 and TRBJ2-7; 8 bases are a match to TRBD1. Germline CDR1 and CDR2: SGHNT and YYREEE (reference sequence). The V gene end was trimmed by 9 bases and the J gene end by 0 bases; junction bases not matched to a gene: 5. The length of the CDR3 is 13 residues. CDR3 sequence: CANHRGCSYEQYF. Here the CDR3 DNA reads TGTGCCAACCACAGGGGGTGCTCCTACGAGCAGTACTTC.

The CDR3 region is CATSHNMNTEAFF. In nucleotides, the CDR3 is TGTGCCACCAGCCATAATATGAACACTGAAGCTTTCTTT. The chain is built from TRBV12-3 or TRBV12-4 and TRBJ1-1; no definite D call. This CDR3 spans 13 amino acids. The V end lost 10 bases, the J end lost 0 bases, and 12 bases lay between the germline ends.